The clone carrying this TCR beta chain was observed many times. Its antigen is currently unknown. The sample comes from a study of naive and memory T cell subsets. Study-wide points: Gini index rose across naive, CM, EM and EMRA in CD4 and CD8.

V lost 6 bases to trimming and J lost 0 bases, with 21 bases between them. Per germline, CDR1 DFQATT and CDR2 SNEGSKA (reference sequence). CDR3 length: 17 amino acids. The beta constant-region primer was an equimolar mix of two oligonucleotides covering TRBC1 and TRBC2. Nested alpha and beta constant-region primers with the SP2 primer drove four PCR rounds on ligated cDNA. TCRdb re-called the UMI-ligation and nested PCR reads with MiXCR, one entry per CDR3 protein. The sample holds 5,000 to 6,500 distinct CDR3 sequences, about 6.5% seen once. Cells stained for CD3, CD4, CD8, CD45RA, CD27 and viability were sorted into four CD45RA/CD27 subsets. EMRA cells were CD45RA+CD27-, and effector memory cells CD45RA-CD27-.

Sequenced sample: effector memory CD8+ T cells from blood. Sample subset: effector memory, CD45RA- CD27-. This clonotype was obtained from a human donor in good health. The V and J genes are TRBV20-1 and TRBJ2-1; possibly TRBD1 for D (6 bases). The CDR3 nucleotides are TGCAGTGCGGTAGGATATAACAGGGAGAGCTCCTACAATGAGCAGTTCTTC. It codes for CSAVGYNRESSYNEQFF.